What follows describes a single T cell receptor beta chain. Germline loops: CDR1 SGHRS, CDR2 YFSETQ. Losses at the gene ends were 3 bases for V and 10 bases for J; bases not matched to a gene: 7. There are 15 residues in the CDR3. The data derive from a study of glioma-infiltrating T cells after dendritic cell vaccination. Study as a whole: Patients received autologous tumor lysate-pulsed dendritic cell vaccination between about 2002 and 2012. Three intradermal dendritic cell vaccine injections were given every two weeks. The vaccine used monocyte-derived dendritic cells pulsed overnight with autologous tumor lysate.

Amplification used 60 V beta primers and 13 J beta primers. Here immunoSEQ multiplex PCR was the method, and the copy in TCRdb shows in-frame clones only, minus some. The data show 85,000 to 100,000 clones, 65% to 85% seen once. Time point of the sample: after dendritic cell vaccination, including at tumor progression/relapse. This sequence originates from a human donor with glioblastoma. The gene calls are TRBV5-1 and TRBJ2-1, with 13 positions matching TRBD2. The specimen was blood, collected after dendritic cell vaccination. The CDR3 region has the DNA TGCGCCAGCAGCTCACTAGCGGGGGGGAGCGGGGAGCAGTTCTTC. Translating it yields CASSSLAGGSGEQFF. Complete variable domain (other parts from reference TRBV5-1 and TRBJ2-1): KAGVTQTPRYLIKTRGQQVTLSCSPISGHRSVSWYQQTPGQGLQFLFEYFSETQRNKGNFPGRFSGRQFSNSRSEMNVSTLELGDSALYLCASSSLAGGSGEQFFGPGTRLTVL.